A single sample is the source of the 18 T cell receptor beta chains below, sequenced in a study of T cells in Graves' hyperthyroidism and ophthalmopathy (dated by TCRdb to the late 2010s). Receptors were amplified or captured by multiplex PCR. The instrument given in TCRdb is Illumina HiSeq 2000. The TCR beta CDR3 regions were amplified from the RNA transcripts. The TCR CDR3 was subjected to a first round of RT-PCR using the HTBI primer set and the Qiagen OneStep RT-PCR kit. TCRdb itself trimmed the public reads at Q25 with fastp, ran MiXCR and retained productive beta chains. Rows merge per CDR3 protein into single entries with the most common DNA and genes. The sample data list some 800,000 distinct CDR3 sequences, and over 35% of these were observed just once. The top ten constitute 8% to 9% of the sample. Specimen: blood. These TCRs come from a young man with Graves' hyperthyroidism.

Here the CDR3 DNA reads TGTGCCAGCTCTGGTCTATCTACCACTGAAGCTTTCTTT. The encoded protein is CASSGLSTTEAFF. V gene TRBV7-9 combines with J gene TRBJ1-1; D gene unclear. Germline V CDR1 and CDR2: SEHNR, FQNEAQ (reference sequence). V was clipped by 8 bases and J by 4 bases, with 14 bases between them. This CDR3 comprises 13 residues. Based on the CDR3 plus reference TRBV7-9 and TRBJ1-1, the full variable domain is DTGVSQNPRHKITKRGQNVTFRCDPISEHNRLYWYRQTLGQGPEFLTYFQNEAQLEKSRLLSDRFSAERPKGSFSTLEIQRTEQGDSAMYLCASSGLSTTEAFFGQGTRLTVV.

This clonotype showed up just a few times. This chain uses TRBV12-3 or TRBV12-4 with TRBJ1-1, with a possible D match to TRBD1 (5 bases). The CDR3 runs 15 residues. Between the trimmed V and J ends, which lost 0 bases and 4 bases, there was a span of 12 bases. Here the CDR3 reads CASSLAAGRGTEAFF. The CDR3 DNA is TGTGCCAGCAGTTTAGCGGCGGGGCGAGGCACTGAAGCTTTCTTT.

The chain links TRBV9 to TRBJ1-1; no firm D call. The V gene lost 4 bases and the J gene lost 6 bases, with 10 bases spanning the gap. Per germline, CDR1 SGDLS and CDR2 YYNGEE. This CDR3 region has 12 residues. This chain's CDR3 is CASSLQRSEAFF. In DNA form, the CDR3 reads TGTGCCAGCAGCTTACAACGGTCTGAAGCTTTCTTT.

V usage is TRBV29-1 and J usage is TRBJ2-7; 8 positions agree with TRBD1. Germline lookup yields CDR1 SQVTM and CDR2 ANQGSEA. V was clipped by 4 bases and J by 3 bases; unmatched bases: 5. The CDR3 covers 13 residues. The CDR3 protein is CSVVGGQDYEQYF. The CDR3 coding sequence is TGCAGCGTTGTTGGGGGACAGGACTACGAGCAGTACTTC.

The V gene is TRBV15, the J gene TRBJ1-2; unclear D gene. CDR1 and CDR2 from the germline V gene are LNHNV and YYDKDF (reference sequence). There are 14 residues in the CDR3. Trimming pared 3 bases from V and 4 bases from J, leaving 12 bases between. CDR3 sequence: CATSRVEGGYGYTF. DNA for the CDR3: TGTGCCACCAGCAGGGTAGAGGGAGGCTATGGCTACACCTTC.

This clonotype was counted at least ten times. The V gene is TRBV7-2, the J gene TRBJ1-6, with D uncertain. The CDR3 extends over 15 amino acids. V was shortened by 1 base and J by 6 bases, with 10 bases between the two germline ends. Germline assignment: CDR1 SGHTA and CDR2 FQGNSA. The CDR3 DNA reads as TGTGCCAGCAGCTTAGGGCCGGCGATTAATTCACCCCTCCACTTT. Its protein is CASSLGPAINSPLHF.

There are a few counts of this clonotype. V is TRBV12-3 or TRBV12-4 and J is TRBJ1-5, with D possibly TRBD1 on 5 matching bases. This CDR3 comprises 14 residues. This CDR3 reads CASAQGDSNQPQHF. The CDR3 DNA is TGTGCTAGTGCCCAGGGTGATAGCAATCAGCCCCAGCATTTT.

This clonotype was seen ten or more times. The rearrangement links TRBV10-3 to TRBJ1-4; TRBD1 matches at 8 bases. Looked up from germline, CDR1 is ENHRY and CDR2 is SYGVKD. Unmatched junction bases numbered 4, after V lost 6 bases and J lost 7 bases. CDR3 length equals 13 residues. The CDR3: CAIRDRAGEKLFF. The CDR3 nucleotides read TGTGCCATCAGGGACAGGGCTGGTGAAAAACTGTTTTTT.

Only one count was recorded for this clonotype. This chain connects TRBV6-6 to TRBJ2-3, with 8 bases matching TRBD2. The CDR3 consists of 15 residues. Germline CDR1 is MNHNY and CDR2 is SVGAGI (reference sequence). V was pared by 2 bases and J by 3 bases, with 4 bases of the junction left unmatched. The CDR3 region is CASSYREGRTDTQYF. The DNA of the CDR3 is TGTGCCAGCAGTTACCGGGAGGGCCGAACAGATACGCAGTATTTT.

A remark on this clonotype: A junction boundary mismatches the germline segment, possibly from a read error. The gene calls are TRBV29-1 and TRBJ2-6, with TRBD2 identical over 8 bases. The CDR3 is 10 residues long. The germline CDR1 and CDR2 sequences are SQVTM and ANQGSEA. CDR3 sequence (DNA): TGCAGTGCGGGGGGCAACGTCCTGACTTTC. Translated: CSAGGNVLTF. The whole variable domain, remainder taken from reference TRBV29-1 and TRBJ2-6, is SAVISQKPSRDICQRGTSLTIQCQVDSQVTMMFWYRQQPGQSLTLIATANQGSEATYESGFVIDKFPISRPNLTFSTLTVSNMSPEDSSIYLCSAGGNVLTFGAGSRLTVL.

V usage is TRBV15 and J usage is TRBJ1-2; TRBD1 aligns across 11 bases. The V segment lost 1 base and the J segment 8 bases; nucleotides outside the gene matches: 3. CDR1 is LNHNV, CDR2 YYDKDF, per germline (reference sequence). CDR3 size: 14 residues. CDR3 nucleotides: TGTGCCACCAGCAGAGGGACAGGGGGCGGAGGCTACACCTTC. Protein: CATSRGTGGGGYTF.

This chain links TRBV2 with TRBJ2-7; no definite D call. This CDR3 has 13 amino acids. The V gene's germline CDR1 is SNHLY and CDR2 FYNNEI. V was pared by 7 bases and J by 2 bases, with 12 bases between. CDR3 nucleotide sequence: TGTGCCAGCACTTCCAGGCCAACCTACGAGCAGTACTTC. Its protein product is CASTSRPTYEQYF.

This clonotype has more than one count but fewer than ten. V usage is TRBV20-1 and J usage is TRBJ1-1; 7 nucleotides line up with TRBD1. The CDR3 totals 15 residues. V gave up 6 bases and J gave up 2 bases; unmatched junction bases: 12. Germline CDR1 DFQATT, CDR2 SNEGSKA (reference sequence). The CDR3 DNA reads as TGCAGTGCACCGGACAGGTGGGAGAAAAACACTGAAGCTTTCTTT. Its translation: CSAPDRWEKNTEAFF.

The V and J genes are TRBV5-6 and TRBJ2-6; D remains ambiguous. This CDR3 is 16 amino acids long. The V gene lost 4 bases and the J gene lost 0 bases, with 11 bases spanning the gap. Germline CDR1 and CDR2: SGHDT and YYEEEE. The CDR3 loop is CASSGYGGSGANVLTF. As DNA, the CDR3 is TGTGCCAGCAGCGGATATGGTGGCTCTGGGGCCAACGTCCTGACTTTC.

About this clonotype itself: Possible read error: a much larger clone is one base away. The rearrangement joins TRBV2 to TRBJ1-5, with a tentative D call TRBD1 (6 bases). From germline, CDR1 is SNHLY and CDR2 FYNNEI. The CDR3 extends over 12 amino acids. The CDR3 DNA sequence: TGTGCCTGCAGCGAGGGGGGAAAGCCCCAGCATTTT. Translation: CACSEGGKPQHF. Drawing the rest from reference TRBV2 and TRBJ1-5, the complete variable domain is EPEVTQTPSHQVTQMGQEVILRCVPISNHLYFYWYRQILGQKVEFLVSFYNNEISEKSEIFDDQFSVERPDGSNFTLKIRSTKLEDSAMYFCACSEGGKPQHFGDGTRLSIL.

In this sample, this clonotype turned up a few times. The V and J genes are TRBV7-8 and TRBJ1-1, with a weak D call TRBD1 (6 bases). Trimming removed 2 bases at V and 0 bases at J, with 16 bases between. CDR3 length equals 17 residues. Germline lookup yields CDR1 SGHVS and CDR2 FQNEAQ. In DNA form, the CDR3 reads TGTGCCAGCAGCTTATTAGCTGGGGGACACCTGAACACTGAAGCTTTCTTT. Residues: CASSLLAGGHLNTEAFF.

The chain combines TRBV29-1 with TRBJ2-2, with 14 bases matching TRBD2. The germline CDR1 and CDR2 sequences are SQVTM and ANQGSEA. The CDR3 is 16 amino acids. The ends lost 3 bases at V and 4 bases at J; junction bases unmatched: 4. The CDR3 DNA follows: TGCAGCGTTGAGACTAGCGGGGGGGCCGGCACCGGGGAGCTGTTTTTT. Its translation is CSVETSGGAGTGELFF.

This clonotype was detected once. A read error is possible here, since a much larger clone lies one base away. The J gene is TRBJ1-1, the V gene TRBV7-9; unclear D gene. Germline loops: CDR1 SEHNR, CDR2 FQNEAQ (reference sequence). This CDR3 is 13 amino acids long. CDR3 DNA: TGTGCCAGCAGCTTATCGGGGAGGACTGAAACTTTCTTT. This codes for CASSLSGRTETFF.